A selection of T cell receptor beta chains follows, all from one sample in a study of blood T cell repertoires in COVID-19. TCRdb keeps only in-frame clones here, not all; method: immunoSEQ multiplex PCR. The table includes 200,000 to 300,000 clones, approximately 88% detected once. The sequenced sample consisted of PBMCs or T cells enriched from blood (not recorded which). These receptors were obtained from a woman in her 40s with acute COVID-19. Both conserved end residues are part of each CDR3. The D gene is left open where the match is weak. Where a row states a size, it is once, few, many or the class of an expanded clone; other rows omit it.

>TRBJ2-2|few|TRBV24-1|TRBD2
TGTGCCACCAGTGACACCGGACTAGCGGGAGGGGACGGGGAGCTGTTTTTT
CATSDTGLAGGDGELFF
>TRBJ1-2|NA|TRBV9|TRBD1
TGTGCCAGCAGCGTACAGGGGGCGGATGGCTACACCTTC
CASSVQGADGYTF
>TRBJ2-3|NA|TRBV6-5|NA
TGTGCCAGCAGTTACTCGGGCGCCACGCAGTATTTT
CASSYSGATQYF
>TRBJ2-2|NA|TRBV9|TRBD1
TGTGCCAGCAGCGTAGGGGGGACAGGGGGCGACACCGGGGAGCTGTTTTTT
CASSVGGTGGDTGELFF
>TRBJ2-3|NA|TRBV6-5|TRBD2
TGTGCCAGCAGTTACGTCGCGGGAGGGCTAGGCGATACGCAGTATTTT
CASSYVAGGLGDTQYF
>TRBJ2-5|NA|TRBV28|TRBD2
TGTGCCAGCAGGTCCTTTGCGGGAGGTCAAGAGACCCAGTACTTC
CASRSFAGGQETQYF
>TRBJ2-7|NA|TRBV28|TRBD1
TGTGCCACCGGGACAGCCAGCCCCTACGAGCAGTACTTC
CATGTASPYEQYF
>TRBJ2-5|NA|TRBV3-1/TRBV3-2|TRBD2
TGTGCCAGCAGCCCCACTAGCGGGAGGAGAGAGACCCAGTACTTC
CASSPTSGRRETQYF
>TRBJ1-2|NA|TRBV11-3|TRBD1
TGTGCCAGCAGCTCCAGGGGGACAGTTACTTCCTATGGCTACACCTTC
CASSSRGTVTSYGYTF
>TRBJ2-3|NA|TRBV4-3|NA
TGCGCCAGCAGCCGCGGGAAACCCACAGATACGCAGTATTTT
CASSRGKPTDTQYF
>TRBJ1-1|NA|TRBV9|NA
TGTGCCAGCAGCGAGGGGAGGGGGAACACTGAAGCTTTCTTT
CASSEGRGNTEAFF
>TRBJ2-1|NA|TRBV29-1|TRBD2
TGCAGCGTTGAAGGGGGACTAGCGGGCCTCTACAATGAGCAGTTCTTC
CSVEGGLAGLYNEQFF
>TRBJ2-3|NA|TRBV7-2|NA
TGTGCCAGCAGCTGGAGGGCTAGCACAGATACGCAGTATTTT
CASSWRASTDTQYF
>TRBJ2-7|NA|TRBV6-5|TRBD1
TGTGCCAGCCGACAGGGCTTAGGATCCTACGAGCAGTACTTC
CASRQGLGSYEQYF
>TRBJ1-2|once|TRBV24-1|TRBD1
TGTGCCACCAGTGACTCCGGGACAGGGTGGCTTGGCTACACCTTC
CATSDSGTGWLGYTF
>TRBJ2-5|NA|TRBV7-3|TRBD1
TGTGCCAGCAGCCCTCGGACAGGGAGACAAGAGACCCAGTACTTC
CASSPRTGRQETQYF
>TRBJ1-1|NA|TRBV4-3|NA
TGCGCCAGCAGCCAAGATTCCTCGGGGGTAATTGAAGCTTTCTTT
CASSQDSSGVIEAFF
>TRBJ1-3|NA|TRBV25-1|NA
TGTGCCAGCAGTGGCTCCCTGCTCCAGGGCTTCTCTGGAAACACCATATATTTT
CASSGSLLQGFSGNTIYF
>TRBJ2-1|NA|TRBV19|TRBD2
TGTGCCAGTCGAGGACTAGCGGGCTATAGTGAGCAGTTCTTC
CASRGLAGYSEQFF
>TRBJ2-1|NA|TRBV24-1|TRBD2
TGTGCCACCAGTGACCCCCGGGGACTAGCGGGTACCTACAATGAGCAGTTCTTC
CATSDPRGLAGTYNEQFF
>TRBJ2-1|NA|TRBV19|NA
TGTGCCAGTAGTACCTCTGCTAGCGAAGATGAGCAGTTCTTC
CASSTSASEDEQFF
>TRBJ2-3|NA|TRBV15|NA
TGTGCCACCAGCAGGGAAGACAGAATGAGTACGCAGTATTTT
CATSREDRMSTQYF
>TRBJ1-1|many|TRBV14|NA
TGTGCCAGCAGCCAAGTTGCTGGTAGCGCAGTTGGAGCTTTCTTT
CASSQVAGSAVGAFF
>TRBJ1-3|NA|TRBV3-1/TRBV3-2|NA
TGTGCCAGCAGCACCCGACAGACGGGAAACACCATATATTTT
CASSTRQTGNTIYF
>TRBJ1-4|NA|TRBV20-1|NA
TGCAGTGCAAACAGGAACGAAAAACTGTTTTTT
CSANRNEKLFF
>TRBJ2-1|NA|TRBV24-1|TRBD2
TGTGCCACCTTAGATAGCGGGAACGCGTACAATGAGCAGTTCTTC
CATLDSGNAYNEQFF
>TRBJ1-2|NA|TRBV18|TRBD1
TGTGCCAGCTCACCACCGTCGGGGGACAGATCCTATGGCTACACCTTC
CASSPPSGDRSYGYTF
>TRBJ2-3|NA|TRBV9|NA
TGTGCCAGCAGCGTAGGAGGGTTGGGCACAGATACGCAGTATTTT
CASSVGGLGTDTQYF
>TRBJ2-3|few|TRBV27|TRBD1
TGTGCCAGCAGTAGAGGGACAGGATACACAGATACGCAGTATTTT
CASSRGTGYTDTQYF
>TRBJ1-5|NA|TRBV28|TRBD1
TGTGCCAGCAGAGGAAACAGGGGAGATCAGCCCCAGCATTTT
CASRGNRGDQPQHF
>TRBJ2-1|once|TRBV19|TRBD2
TGTGCCAGTAGTCCGTCCGGATCGGGAGGGGACAATGAGCAGTTCTTC
CASSPSGSGGDNEQFF
>TRBJ2-5|NA|TRBV27|TRBD2
TGTGCCAGCACCCCATTCGGGCTAGCGGGAGATAAAGAGACCCAGTACTTC
CASTPFGLAGDKETQYF
>TRBJ1-1|NA|TRBV18|NA
TGTGCCAGCTCCGAAATAGGGGGGAACACTGAAGCTTTCTTT
CASSEIGGNTEAFF
>TRBJ1-3|NA|TRBV7-2|NA
TGTGCCAGCAGCATCGATGCGAACACCATATATTTT
CASSIDANTIYF
>TRBJ2-1|NA|TRBV15|TRBD2
TGTGCCACCAGCAGAGAGAGAGGACTAGCGGGAGGTGGGGAGTTCTTC
CATSRERGLAGGGEFF
>TRBJ2-4|NA|TRBV29-1|TRBD1
TGCAGCGCCAAGGACAGGGGTGGTAAAAACATTCAGTACTTC
CSAKDRGGKNIQYF
>TRBJ1-6|NA|TRBV5-1|NA
TGCGCCAGCAGCTTGGAGGCAGGTCAGAATTCACCCCTCCACTTT
CASSLEAGQNSPLHF
>TRBJ2-1|NA|TRBV10-3|TRBD1
TGTGCCATCAAATCAGGGGACAGTGGTTGGAATGAGCAGTTCTTC
CAIKSGDSGWNEQFF
>TRBJ2-3|NA|TRBV19|NA
TGTGCCAGTAGTATAGCATGGGGGGAAAGCACAGATACGCAGTATTTT
CASSIAWGESTDTQYF
>TRBJ1-2|NA|TRBV7-8|NA
TGTGCCAGCAGCTTAGGAGGGTTAGGGAGTGGCTACACCTTC
CASSLGGLGSGYTF
>TRBJ1-3|NA|TRBV30|NA
TGTGCCTGGAGTGCTCCTTATTCTGGAAACACCATATATTTT
CAWSAPYSGNTIYF
>TRBJ1-1|NA|TRBV5-1|NA
TGCGCCAGCAGCTTGGCTCAGGGATCTGAAGCTTTCTTT
CASSLAQGSEAFF
>TRBJ2-7|NA|TRBV28|NA
TGTGCCAGCAGTTCCGAGACAGGCGTCTACGAGCAGTACTTC
CASSSETGVYEQYF
>TRBJ1-1|NA|TRBV24-1|NA
TGTGCCACCCTCACACGTGGGGGGGCTGAAGCTTTCTTT
CATLTRGGAEAFF
>TRBJ1-2|NA|TRBV11-3|TRBD1
TGTGCCAGCAGCTTGGACACAGGGGGCGGTGGCTACACCTTC
CASSLDTGGGGYTF
>TRBJ1-5|NA|TRBV10-3|TRBD1
TGTGCCATCAGTTCCGGGACAGACAGTAATCAGCCCCAGCATTTT
CAISSGTDSNQPQHF
>TRBJ2-1|NA|TRBV7-9|NA
TGTGCCAGCAGAACGGGCGGGCAAAGAGTTGAGCAGTTCTTC
CASRTGGQRVEQFF
>TRBJ2-6|NA|TRBV12-5|NA
TGTGCTAGTGGTTTGGTACTAGCAGCCGGGGCCAACGTCCTGACTTTC
CASGLVLAAGANVLTF
>TRBJ2-3|NA|TRBV7-2|NA
TGTGCCAGCAGCTTCCTAGGCTCTAGCACAGATACGCAGTATTTT
CASSFLGSSTDTQYF
>TRBJ2-5|NA|TRBV5-1|TRBD2
TGCGCCAGCAGCTTGGGGGACTACCCGCAAGAGACCCAGTACTTC
CASSLGDYPQETQYF
>TRBJ1-3|NA|TRBV28|NA
TGTGCCAGCAGTTCTCCCACAGTGCTCCTTGGAAACACCATATATTTT
CASSSPTVLLGNTIYF